This T cell receptor beta chain was documented in a study of blood T cell repertoires in COVID-19. Study as a whole: Specimens from acute and convalescent COVID-19 originated in the United States, Italy and Spain. T cells, B-cell-depleted T cells, or PBMCs provided the cDNA or gDNA that served as material.

Germline trimming cut 4 bases from V and 5 bases from J; bases unmatched to any gene: 8. The CDR3 loop spans 14 amino acids. Per the germline V gene, CDR1 is SEHNR and CDR2 is FQNEAQ (reference sequence). In the authors' methods: Estimation of nucleated cell counts was performed using reference gene primer amplification. The assay was immunoSEQ multiplex PCR, and TCRdb's table has in-frame clones only and misses some. For V, J and clone size, that table is used; D and trimming come from the DNA. In the table there are 110,000 to 150,000 clones, around 80% of which are singletons. The rearrangement links TRBV7-9 to TRBJ2-7; TRBD1 matches at 7 bases. The clonotype originates from a woman aged 45 to 65 who had recovered from COVID-19. Material: PBMCs or T cells enriched from blood (not recorded which). CDR3 DNA sequence: TGTGCCAGCAGCTCAAATACAGGGGACCACGAGCAGTACGTC. This gives the protein CASSSNTGDHEQYV.